This TCR beta chain was obtained from a study of blood T cells in healthy people across ages. Study conclusions and caveats: The study could not conclusively compare naive and antigen-experienced cells, given its unsorted PBMCs. The study lacked donor CMV status, which possibly confounded expanded clonotype changes.

Germline CDR1 is SQVTM and CDR2 is ANQGSEA. CDR3 length: 12 amino acids. The ends were cut back, 3 bases at V and 2 bases at J, with 8 bases in the middle. PCR was performed a second time for roughly 7 to 12 cycles using a sample-barcoded 5' primer and a J-beta primer mix. TCRdb fed the 5' RACE reads into MiXCR, producing one record per CDR3 protein. The repertoire holds about 1.4 million distinct CDR3 sequences, with around 59% as singletons. Only a few counts were recorded for this clonotype. Its antigen remains unknown. Source material: blood. The rearrangement links TRBV29-1 to TRBJ2-7; weak D call: TRBD1 (5 bases). The TCR sequence derives from a man aged 18 to 29 in good health. CDR3 in DNA: TGCAGCGTTGAGGCACAGGCCTACGAGCAGTACTTC. Amino acid sequence: CSVEAQAYEQYF.